The clone carrying this TCR beta chain was counted many times. These data come from a study of neurological immune-mediated disorders. Via MiXCR, TCRdb re-called the 5' RACE reads, giving one row per CDR3 protein. The sample carries roughly 48,000 distinct CDR3 sequences, more than 9.5% recorded once. J gave up 7 bases and V 0 bases, and 3 bases lay outside the gene matches. Germline loops: CDR1 SGHRS, CDR2 YFSETQ. This CDR3 has 15 amino acids. Noted time point: longitudinal time-point 3. The rearrangement uses TRBV5-1 and TRBJ2-1; TRBD2 matches at 11 bases. Sequences were obtained from PBMCs. This receptor was obtained from a male donor with HTLV-1-associated myelopathy (HAM/TSP). This CDR3 is CASSLGLAGLNEQFF. The CDR3 coding sequence is TGCGCCAGCAGCTTGGGACTAGCGGGGCTAAATGAGCAGTTCTTC.